A selection of T cell receptor beta chains follows, all from one sample in a study of blood T cell repertoires in COVID-19. Clones were sequenced by immunoSEQ multiplex PCR, and TCRdb holds only the in-frame ones, with some missing. Among over 250,000 clones listed, approximately 91% were seen once. The specimen sequenced was peripheral blood. The receptors stem from a woman aged 25 to 45 with acute or convalescent COVID-19. CDR3s include the opening cysteine and the closing phenylalanine or tryptophan. A D gene is named only where the DNA matches it firmly. For some rows the clone size is stated as once, few or many, or as a class when expanded; others skip it.

size	V	J	D	CDR3	DNA
-	TRBV14	TRBJ2-3	TRBD2	CASSQGLAGLDTQYF	TGTGCCAGCAGCCAAGGTCTAGCGGGATTAGATACGCAGTATTTT
-	TRBV5-6	TRBJ1-6	-	CASNYGGAGNNSPLHF	TGTGCCAGCAACTACGGGGGGGCAGGGAATAATTCACCCCTCCACTTT
-	TRBV11-2	TRBJ1-2	-	CASSLGGGARYGYTF	TGTGCCAGCAGTCTCGGAGGGGGGGCCCGGTATGGCTACACCTTC
once	TRBV5-3	TRBJ2-7	TRBD2	CARSLAGSSYEQYF	TGTGCCAGAAGCCTAGCGGGAAGCTCCTACGAGCAGTACTTC
-	TRBV10-3	TRBJ2-2	TRBD2	CAISGGLAGGNTGELFF	TGTGCCATCAGCGGGGGACTAGCGGGAGGGAACACCGGGGAGCTGTTTTTT
-	TRBV6-6	TRBJ1-5	TRBD1	CASSGRTGRRPQHF	TGTGCCAGCAGTGGAAGGACAGGGCGGCGGCCCCAGCATTTT
-	TRBV29-1	TRBJ2-5	TRBD1	CSVKTGVQETQYF	TGCAGCGTCAAGACAGGGGTACAAGAGACCCAGTACTTC
-	TRBV5-8	TRBJ2-3	TRBD1	CASSFGQGAADTQYF	TGTGCCAGCAGCTTCGGACAGGGGGCCGCAGATACGCAGTATTTT
-	TRBV27	TRBJ1-1	TRBD1	CASSSLQRTGGTEAFF	TGTGCCAGCAGTTCGCTTCAGAGGACAGGGGGCACTGAAGCTTTCTTT
-	TRBV5-6	TRBJ2-2	TRBD1	CASSHPQGMDTGELFF	TGTGCCAGCAGCCACCCACAGGGGATGGACACCGGGGAGCTGTTTTTT
-	TRBV7-6	TRBJ2-3	TRBD2	CASSSEVRASGRTDTQYF	TGTGCCAGCAGCTCTGAAGTCAGGGCTAGCGGGAGGACAGATACGCAGTATTTT
few	TRBV20-1	TRBJ2-3	TRBD2	CSASLVAGADTQYF	TGCAGTGCTAGTTTGGTAGCGGGGGCAGATACGCAGTATTTT
-	TRBV3-1/TRBV3-2	TRBJ2-2	-	CASSQERGSNTGELFF	TGTGCCAGCAGCCAAGAACGGGGATCGAACACCGGGGAGCTGTTTTTT
-	TRBV9	TRBJ1-2	TRBD1	CASSVEGQRYGYTF	TGTGCCAGCAGCGTAGAGGGACAGCGCTATGGCTACACCTTC
-	TRBV12-5	TRBJ2-3	-	CASGLGAGTDTQYF	TGTGCTAGTGGTTTGGGGGCAGGCACAGATACGCAGTATTTT
-	TRBV18	TRBJ2-7	TRBD1	CASSPRGQGVEQYF	TGTGCCAGCTCACCACGGGGACAGGGGGTCGAGCAGTACTTC
few	TRBV5-6	TRBJ2-3	-	CASSQAGITDTQYF	TGTGCCAGCAGCCAAGCGGGTATCACAGATACGCAGTATTTT
-	TRBV6-5	TRBJ1-5	TRBD1	CASNTDRASHLPQHF	TGTGCCAGCAATACGGACAGGGCCTCTCATTTGCCCCAGCATTTT
-	TRBV5-1	TRBJ1-3	-	CASSPGLLISGNTIYF	TGCGCCAGCAGCCCGGGACTGTTGATCTCTGGAAACACCATATATTTT
-	TRBV5-1	TRBJ1-4	-	CASSLDGVEKLFF	TGCGCCAGCAGCTTGGACGGTGTAGAAAAACTGTTTTTT
-	TRBV3-1/TRBV3-2	TRBJ2-1	TRBD2	CASSPGLAGARFF	TGTGCCAGCAGCCCGGGACTAGCGGGAGCGCGGTTCTTC
-	TRBV4-3	TRBJ2-2	TRBD2	CASSQDPGGRTGELFF	TGCGCCAGCAGCCAAGATCCGGGAGGGCGTACCGGGGAGCTGTTTTTT
-	TRBV24-1	TRBJ2-5	TRBD1	CATSDNPQGALGTQYF	TGTGCCACCAGTGATAACCCACAGGGGGCTCTGGGGACCCAGTACTTC
few	TRBV19	TRBJ2-3	-	CASSTAGTYTDTQYF	TGTGCCAGTAGTACCGCCGGGACTTACACAGATACGCAGTATTTT
once	TRBV11-2	TRBJ1-6	TRBD1	CASIIQGDRGDVGLHF	TGTGCCAGCATCATCCAGGGGGACAGGGGGGATGTAGGCCTCCACTTT
-	TRBV6-4	TRBJ2-2	-	CASSDSAGLNTGELFF	TGTGCCAGCAGTGACTCGGCGGGGTTAAACACCGGGGAGCTGTTTTTT
-	TRBV18	TRBJ1-1	-	CASSPRGLTEAFF	TGTGCCAGCTCACCACGGGGACTCACTGAAGCTTTCTTT
-	TRBV11-3	TRBJ2-1	-	CASSRGTPMEFF	TGTGCCAGCAGCCGCGGGACCCCAATGGAGTTCTTC
-	TRBV9	TRBJ1-6	-	CASSVTESSYNSPLHF	TGTGCCAGCAGCGTTACAGAGAGCTCCTATAATTCACCCCTCCACTTT
-	TRBV19	TRBJ2-7	TRBD2	CASSITSGGSSYEQYF	TGTGCCAGTAGTATCACTAGCGGGGGGAGCTCCTACGAGCAGTACTTC
few	TRBV5-1	TRBJ2-2	TRBD2	CASSWGLAGVGTGELFF	TGCGCCAGCAGCTGGGGACTAGCGGGAGTAGGCACCGGGGAGCTGTTTTTT
few	TRBV27	TRBJ2-2	-	CASSSGGELFF	TGTGCCAGCAGTTCCGGCGGGGAGCTGTTTTTT
-	TRBV5-1	TRBJ2-3	-	CASSLAPLSTDTQYF	TGCGCCAGCAGCTTGGCCCCCCTAAGCACAGATACGCAGTATTTT
-	TRBV5-1	TRBJ1-2	TRBD1	CASSPRSSGQPTTNYGYTF	TGCGCCAGCAGCCCGAGATCTTCGGGACAGCCAACGACTAACTATGGCTACACCTTC
-	TRBV15	TRBJ2-1	TRBD2	CATRGQREYNEQFF	TGTGCCACCAGGGGCCAGCGGGAGTACAATGAGCAGTTCTTC
-	TRBV3-1/TRBV3-2	TRBJ1-1	TRBD1	CASSPLRVPGGTEAFF	TGTGCCAGCAGCCCGTTAAGAGTGCCAGGGGGTACTGAAGCTTTCTTT
-	TRBV6-5	TRBJ2-5	-	CASSYEATGGTQYF	TGTGCCAGCAGTTACGAGGCCACTGGCGGGACCCAGTACTTC
-	TRBV18	TRBJ1-1	-	CASSPSSTEAFF	TGTGCCAGCTCTCCATCTTCCACTGAAGCTTTCTTT
-	TRBV19	TRBJ1-2	TRBD1	CASSTTGVTRYGYTF	TGTGCCAGTAGCACGACAGGGGTGACCCGCTATGGCTACACCTTC